One sample yielded the 20 T cell receptor beta chains listed below, sequenced in a study of blood T cells in healthy people across ages. With a J-beta primer mix and a sample-barcoded 5' primer, a second PCR ran about 7 to 11 cycles. TCRdb passed the 5' RACE reads through MiXCR, listing each CDR3 protein once. Here the sample spans about 1,400,000 distinct CDR3 sequences, approximately 59% being singletons. Sequenced sample: blood. All receptors derive from a man aged 18 to 29 in good health.

The chain couples TRBV2 to TRBJ1-2; tentatively, D is TRBD1 (5 bases). The CDR3 is made up of 15 amino acids. CDR1 and CDR2 (germline): SNHLY, FYNNEI. Deletions cut 3 bases from V and 10 bases from J, with 21 bases between. CDR3 region: CASSDPGTTLTDYTF. CDR3 DNA: TGTGCCAGCAGTGATCCCGGGACGACTTTGACCGACTACACCTTC.

V is TRBV4-1 and J is TRBJ2-7; D remains unclear. TRBJ2-5 explains the end of the DNA better; the J call may be wrong. CDR3 length: 18 residues. Germline V CDR1 and CDR2: MGHRA, YSYEKL. The CDR3 sequence is CASSQSRRVAVSLETQYF. CDR3 sequence (DNA): TGCGCCAGCAGCCAAAGTCGAAGGGTTGCGGTGTCATTAGAGACCCAGTACTTC.

About this clonotype itself: At one end, the junction sequence differs from germline, possibly due to a read error. J is TRBJ1-2 and V is TRBV3-1; no definite D call. CDR1 and CDR2 (germline): LGHDT, YNNKEL (reference sequence). There are 14 residues in the CDR3. The CDR3 coding sequence is TGTGCCGGCAGCCCCTCGGGAAACAACTATGGCTACACCTTC. This sequence encodes CAGSPSGNNYGYTF.

This clonotype has more than one count but fewer than ten. The rearrangement joins TRBV7-9 to TRBJ2-5; D gene ambiguous. The CDR3 sequence is 16 residues long. The germline gives CDR1 SEHNR, CDR2 FQNEAQ (reference sequence). Trimming took 4 bases from V and 4 from J, leaving 19 bases between them. In DNA, the CDR3 is TGTGCCAGCAGCTCAGAAGAGAGACTTAACGGAGAGACCCAGTACTTC. Translating gives CASSSEERLNGETQYF.

The chain joins TRBV6-5 to TRBJ2-3; 8 positions agree with TRBD1. The CDR3 is 15 amino acids. V shed 5 bases and J 3 bases; nucleotides not matched to a gene: 7. The V gene's germline CDR1 is MNHEY and CDR2 SVGAGI. The CDR3 DNA sequence: TGTGCCAGCAGTAACAGGGGGGCTGGGACAGATACGCAGTATTTT. It specifies CASSNRGAGTDTQYF.

This clonotype was seen only once. This chain uses TRBV29-1 with TRBJ2-3; TRBD1 matches at 7 bases. The J segment lost 6 bases and the V segment lost 6 bases, leaving 18 bases of the junction unmatched. The germline V gene encodes CDR1 SQVTM and CDR2 ANQGSEA. This CDR3 has 16 amino acids. The CDR3 DNA follows: TGCAGCGTCTCTCTTGTGGGAAGGGGGCAAGGGGATACGCAGTATTTT. It codes for CSVSLVGRGQGDTQYF.

The V and J genes are TRBV29-1 and TRBJ2-1; D is tentatively TRBD1 or TRBD2 (5 bases each). Germline V gene sequence: CDR1 SQVTM, CDR2 ANQGSEA. Between the trimmed V and J ends, which lost 4 bases and 6 bases, there was a span of 19 bases. CDR3 length: 15 amino acids. For the CDR3, the DNA is TGCAGCGTTGCCGGGCTGCTTGGGGGTAGCAATGAGCAGTTCTTC. This codes for CSVAGLLGGSNEQFF.

The genes are TRBV6-1 and TRBJ2-7, with 8 positions matching TRBD1. In germline, CDR1 is MNHNS, CDR2 SASEGT. The CDR3 loop spans 15 amino acids. V shed 1 base, J shed 3 bases, and the junction held 5 bases outside the gene matches. The CDR3 DNA is TGTGCCAGCAGTGAAGGGGCAGGGGGCTACTACGAGCAGTACTTC. Translated: CASSEGAGGYYEQYF.

The rearrangement uses TRBV7-9 and TRBJ2-1, with a tentative D call TRBD2 (6 bases). Germline-derived CDR1 and CDR2 are SEHNR and FQNEAQ (reference sequence). Trimming pared 5 bases from V and 5 bases from J, leaving 19 bases between. The CDR3 covers 16 residues. The chain's CDR3 is CASSQMVGTPHNEQFF. In nucleotides, the CDR3 is TGTGCCAGCAGCCAGATGGTCGGGACTCCGCACAATGAGCAGTTCTTC.

V usage is TRBV20-1 and J usage is TRBJ2-4; D may be TRBD1 (6 bases). TRBJ2-7 explains the end of the DNA better; the J call may be wrong. Germline CDR1 DFQATT, CDR2 SNEGSKA (reference sequence). The CDR3 is 14 amino acids. The CDR3 DNA reads TGCAGTGCGGGGGAACCAGGGGTGCAGGACGAGCAGTACTTC. This sequence encodes CSAGEPGVQDEQYF.

This sequence joins TRBV29-1 and TRBJ2-1; 7 bases are a match to TRBD2. Germline loops: CDR1 SQVTM, CDR2 ANQGSEA. V lost 5 bases, J lost 10 bases, and 17 bases stayed unmatched. The CDR3 spans 15 residues. The CDR3 DNA reads TGCAGCGTTAGCCCAGCGGGATCCAAATCCTACGAGCAGTTCTTC. Its protein is CSVSPAGSKSYEQFF.

This clonotype has more than one count but fewer than ten. The rearrangement links TRBV5-5 to TRBJ1-4, with D possibly matching TRBD1 (6 bases). Trimming took 5 bases from V and 3 from J, leaving 14 bases between them. The CDR3 spans 15 residues. The germline V gene has CDR1 SGHKS and CDR2 YYEKEE (reference sequence). For the CDR3, the DNA is TGTGCCAGCAGTACAGGGATATCATCTAATGAAAAACTGTTTTTT. Translated: CASSTGISSNEKLFF.

The J gene is TRBJ2-5, the V gene TRBV7-2, with D unclear. Germline CDR1 and CDR2: SGHTA and FQGNSA. This CDR3 is 15 amino acids long. V was clipped by 5 bases and J by 1 base, with 14 bases between them. For the CDR3, the DNA is TGTGCCAGCAGCCCCAGCTCGGCAAGCCAAGAGACCCAGTACTTC. Translation gives CASSPSSASQETQYF.

The chain couples TRBV2 to TRBJ1-1, with TRBD1 identical over 9 bases. The length of the CDR3 is 15 residues. Losses at the gene ends were 7 bases for V and 3 bases for J; bases not matched to a gene: 9. Germline V gives CDR1 SNHLY, CDR2 FYNNEI. CDR3 DNA sequence: TGTGCCAGCATCGGGACAGGGATGATGGACACTGAAGCTTTCTTT. Protein product: CASIGTGMMDTEAFF.

This clonotype showed up just once. The chain uses TRBV20-1 and TRBJ2-3; TRBD1 aligns across 7 bases. CDR1 DFQATT and CDR2 SNEGSKA come from the germline V gene (reference sequence). The CDR3 length is 15 residues. The ends lost 0 bases at V and 5 bases at J; junction bases unmatched: 8. DNA of the CDR3: TGCAGTGCTAGAGATCGACAGGGTGATGGAGATACGCAGTATTTT. This gives the protein CSARDRQGDGDTQYF.

This chain uses TRBV6-5 with TRBJ2-7; the D is unclear. This CDR3 spans 13 amino acids. Per the germline V gene, CDR1 is MNHEY and CDR2 is SVGAGI. Trimming stripped 5 bases from V and 3 bases from J, with 11 bases between. This chain's CDR3 is CASSDAKSYEQYF. The CDR3 coding sequence is TGTGCCAGCAGTGACGCGAAAAGCTACGAGCAGTACTTC.

This clonotype was seen ten or more times. A clone one base away is much larger, so this may be a read error. The CDR3 region has the DNA TGTGCCAGCAGCCAAGATAACTCGGACAGTAGTGGGCTCCAAGAGACCCAGTACTTC. Translating it yields CASSQDNSDSSGLQETQYF. The chain is built from TRBV3-1 and TRBJ2-5, with D perhaps matching TRBD1 (6 bases). The CDR3 runs 19 residues. V lost 0 bases to trimming and J lost 1 base, with 21 bases between them. Per the germline V gene, CDR1 is LGHDT and CDR2 is YNNKEL (reference sequence).

The chain uses TRBV20-1 and TRBJ1-2; D is perhaps TRBD1 (5 bases). CDR1 DFQATT and CDR2 SNEGSKA come from the germline V gene (reference sequence). V lost 0 bases, J lost 6 bases, and 14 bases lay in between. The CDR3 extends over 14 amino acids. The CDR3 reads CSARDFQGGDGYTF. The CDR3 DNA sequence: TGCAGTGCTAGAGATTTCCAGGGAGGAGATGGCTACACCTTC.

Points on this clonotype: Here the CDR3 omits its conserved ending phenylalanine or tryptophan, so a read error is the likely source. V usage is TRBV7-2 and J usage is TRBJ2-1, with TRBD2 matching 8 bases. The CDR3 loop spans 14 amino acids. Trimming removed 3 bases from V and 8 bases from J; junction bases left unmatched: 6. Germline values: CDR1 SGHTA, CDR2 FQGNSA. The CDR3 sequence: CASSLRGALHEQFV. In nucleotides, the CDR3 is TGTGCCAGCAGCTTGCGGGGGGCCCTCCATGAGCAGTTCGTC.

The CDR3 region is CSALLISTNEKLFF. For the CDR3, the DNA is TGCAGTGCTCTCCTCATTTCAACTAATGAAAAACTGTTTTTT. The V gene is TRBV20-1, the J gene TRBJ1-4; D gene unclear. Germline CDR1 DFQATT, CDR2 SNEGSKA (reference sequence). V was pared by 5 bases and J by 0 bases, with 10 bases between. This CDR3 has 14 amino acids.